The 18 T cell receptor beta chains below come from one sample, sequenced in a study of T cell responses to AZD1222 COVID-19 vaccine. Repertoires were generated with immunoSEQ multiplex PCR, while TCRdb's copy carries only in-frame clones and drops some. The data hold 55,000 to 85,000 clones, with roughly 84% observed a single time. The material was peripheral blood, obtained on day 0 of AZD1222 vaccination. The receptors shown here come from an adult in good health.

This rearrangement joins TRBV5-4 to TRBJ2-2, with D maybe TRBD2 (7 bases). This CDR3 has 14 amino acids. Germline CDR1 SGHNT, CDR2 YYREEE (reference sequence). V lost 4 bases and J 1 base, leaving 8 bases between the germline ends. CDR3 loop: CASSRGGNTGELFF. The CDR3 bases are TGTGCCAGCAGCAGGGGGGGGAACACCGGGGAGCTGTTTTTT.

This chain joins TRBV9 and TRBJ2-4; perhaps TRBD1 as D (5 bases). V lost 1 base and J lost 6, with 14 bases in between. This CDR3 is built from 15 residues. Per the germline V gene, CDR1 is SGDLS and CDR2 is YYNGEE. The CDR3 DNA follows: TGTGCCAGCAGCGTACAGGGTCTACGACTAAACATTCAGTACTTC. Translated, it gives CASSVQGLRLNIQYF.

The chain has TRBV7-9 and TRBJ2-5, with a tentative D call TRBD2 (7 bases). Germline CDR1 SEHNR, CDR2 FQNEAQ (reference sequence). V was pared by 0 bases and J by 5 bases, with 10 bases between. The CDR3 length is 14 residues. CDR3 DNA: TGTGCCAGCAGCTTAGCCGGGGGGCCGGAGACCCAGTACTTC. Protein: CASSLAGGPETQYF.

This chain connects TRBV6-6 to TRBJ1-5; no reliable D call. Germline V gene data show CDR1 as MNHNY and CDR2 as SVGAGI (reference sequence). The CDR3 covers 16 residues. Between the trimmed V and J ends, which lost 10 bases and 1 base, there was a span of 20 bases. Written as DNA, the CDR3 is TGTGCCACCGCGAGCTCATCGTTGGGGAGCAATCAGCCCCAGCATTTT. Protein: CATASSSLGSNQPQHF.

This clone was counted a single time. The rearrangement joins TRBV7-9 to TRBJ1-5, with 7 bases lining up with TRBD1. The CDR3 extends over 16 amino acids. Losses at the gene ends were 1 base for V and 4 bases for J; bases not matched to a gene: 7. The V gene's germline CDR1 is SEHNR and CDR2 FQNEAQ (reference sequence). The CDR3 loop is CASSLGVGDRNQPQHF. The CDR3 DNA sequence: TGTGCCAGCAGCTTAGGTGTAGGGGACAGAAATCAGCCCCAGCATTTT.

This chain joins TRBV5-4 and TRBJ1-1; D is perhaps TRBD1 (5 bases). In germline, CDR1 is SGHNT, CDR2 YYREEE (reference sequence). V lost 0 bases and J 4 bases, leaving 13 bases between the germline ends. This CDR3 region has 15 residues. CDR3 region: CASSLAGTGGTEAFF. DNA of the CDR3: TGTGCCAGCAGCTTGGCCGGAACGGGGGGCACTGAAGCTTTCTTT.

V gene TRBV3-1 (or the pseudogene TRBV3-2) combines with J gene TRBJ2-1; 7 nucleotides agree with TRBD1. With 5 bases clipped from V and 4 bases from J, the junction kept 23 bases outside the gene matches. CDR1 is LGHDT, CDR2 YNNKEL, per germline (reference sequence). The CDR3 extends over 20 amino acids. DNA for the CDR3: TGTGCCAGCAGCGGGACAGATCTCAAAATTGTGGCGCGACGTTACAATGAGCAGTTCTTC. This codes for CASSGTDLKIVARRYNEQFF.

V gene TRBV7-6 combines with J gene TRBJ2-7; no reliable D call. The length of the CDR3 is 16 residues. Trimming removed 1 base from V and 1 base from J, with 14 bases in between. CDR1 SGHVS and CDR2 FNYEAQ come from the germline V gene. CDR3 protein: CASSLGVGVLSYEQYF. The CDR3 coding sequence is TGTGCCAGCAGCTTAGGGGTTGGGGTTTTGTCCTACGAGCAGTACTTC.

CDR3 DNA: TGTGCCAGTAGTATAGATCTGGCGGGGGCCTATGGCTACACCTTC. Translation: CASSIDLAGAYGYTF. The chain combines TRBV19 with TRBJ1-2, with TRBD1 as a possible D gene (6 bases). The CDR3 has 15 amino acids. Germline CDR1 LNHDA, CDR2 SQIVND (reference sequence). V was cut by 0 bases and J by 4 bases, with 12 bases left in between. The full variable domain, in which reference TRBV19 and TRBJ1-2 provide the parts outside the CDR3, is DGGITQSPKYLFRKEGQNVTLSCEQNLNHDAMYWYRQDPGQGLRLIYYSQIVNDFQKGDIAEGYSVSREKKESFPLTVTSAQKNPTAFYLCASSIDLAGAYGYTFGSGTRLTVV.

J is TRBJ1-3 and V is TRBV7-9; 9 bases are shared with TRBD1. Germline trimming cut 4 bases from V and 3 bases from J; bases unmatched to any gene: 10. The germline CDR1 and CDR2 sequences are SEHNR and FQNEAQ (reference sequence). The CDR3 sequence is 17 residues long. CDR3: CASSYGGQGLYGNTIYF. For the CDR3, the DNA is TGTGCCAGCAGCTATGGGGGACAGGGCCTATATGGAAACACCATATATTTT. The full variable domain, rest sourced from reference TRBV7-9 and TRBJ1-3, is DTGVSQNPRHKITKRGQNVTFRCDPISEHNRLYWYRQTLGQGPEFLTYFQNEAQLEKSRLLSDRFSAERPKGSFSTLEIQRTEQGDSAMYLCASSYGGQGLYGNTIYFGEGSWLTVV.

V and J are TRBV6-2 or TRBV6-3 and TRBJ1-5, with D unclear. Germline V lookup: CDR1 MNHEY, CDR2 SVGEGT. Trimming pared 4 bases from V and 1 base from J, leaving 5 bases between. CDR3 length: 13 amino acids. The CDR3 nucleotides read TGTGCCAGCAGTTTCGACAGCAATCAGCCCCAGCATTTT. It translates to CASSFDSNQPQHF.

In its sample, this clone was seen a few times. J is TRBJ1-2 and V is TRBV7-9, with TRBD1 matching over 10 bases. The CDR3 totals 16 residues. V lost 5 bases and J lost 5; bases outside the gene matches: 11. Germline CDR1 is SEHNR and CDR2 is FQNEAQ (reference sequence). CDR3 in amino acids: CASSDRPTGGLYGYTF. CDR3 sequence (DNA): TGTGCCAGCAGCGACCGCCCGACAGGGGGCTTGTATGGCTACACCTTC.

The chain couples TRBV27 to TRBJ2-5, with TRBD1 matching over 8 bases. This CDR3 comprises 14 residues. Germline CDR1 is MNHEY and CDR2 is SMNVEV (reference sequence). V was clipped by 4 bases and J by 2 bases; unmatched bases: 3. CDR3 amino acids: CASSSQGAQETQYF. CDR3 coding DNA: TGTGCCAGCAGTTCTCAGGGGGCTCAAGAGACCCAGTACTTC.

This clone counts as medium-sized. The V call is TRBV27, the J call TRBJ2-5; tentatively, D is TRBD1 (5 bases). V lost 8 bases to trimming and J lost 2 bases, with 15 bases between them. This CDR3 is 14 amino acids long. The germline CDR1 and CDR2 sequences are MNHEY and SMNVEV (reference sequence). DNA of the CDR3: TGTGCCAGCCGGATGGGGCAAGCACAAGAGACCCAGTACTTC. Translation: CASRMGQAQETQYF.

This clone was recorded only once. The chain employs TRBV19 and TRBJ1-1; D perhaps matches TRBD1 (6 bases). Trimming took off 6 bases at V and 9 bases at J, with 26 bases between the two ends. The CDR3 runs to 16 residues. CDR1 is LNHDA, CDR2 SQIVND, per germline (reference sequence). CDR3 protein: CASRRQLRSLRDKAFF. The CDR3 DNA sequence: TGTGCCAGTAGGAGGCAGCTTAGGAGTCTTCGGGACAAAGCTTTCTTT.

The chain recombines TRBV24-1 with TRBJ1-3; D may be TRBD1 (5 bases). Germline-derived CDR1 and CDR2 are KGHDR and SFDVKD. V lost 5 bases and J 4 bases, leaving 8 bases between the germline ends. This CDR3 is built from 13 residues. The CDR3 coding sequence is TGTGCCACCAGTGCCTCAGGGGGAAACACCATATATTTT. Amino acids: CATSASGGNTIYF.

This rearrangement joins TRBV28 to TRBJ1-3; D unresolved. V lost 4 bases to trimming and J lost 4 bases, with 17 bases between them. Germline V gives CDR1 MDHEN, CDR2 SYDVKM. This CDR3 has 16 amino acids. The CDR3 DNA follows: TGTGCCAGCAGTTCCTCGGGAGGCGGTGAAGGAAACACCATATATTTT. Translating gives CASSSSGGGEGNTIYF.

V is TRBV7-2 and J is TRBJ1-1, with 7 bases matching TRBD1. The length of the CDR3 is 15 residues. J gave up 9 bases and V 3 bases, and 13 bases lay outside the gene matches. CDR1 and CDR2 from the germline V gene are SGHTA and FQGNSA. The CDR3 protein is CASSFVPRQGLKAFF. The CDR3 nucleotides read TGTGCCAGCAGCTTTGTCCCGAGACAGGGACTAAAAGCTTTCTTT.